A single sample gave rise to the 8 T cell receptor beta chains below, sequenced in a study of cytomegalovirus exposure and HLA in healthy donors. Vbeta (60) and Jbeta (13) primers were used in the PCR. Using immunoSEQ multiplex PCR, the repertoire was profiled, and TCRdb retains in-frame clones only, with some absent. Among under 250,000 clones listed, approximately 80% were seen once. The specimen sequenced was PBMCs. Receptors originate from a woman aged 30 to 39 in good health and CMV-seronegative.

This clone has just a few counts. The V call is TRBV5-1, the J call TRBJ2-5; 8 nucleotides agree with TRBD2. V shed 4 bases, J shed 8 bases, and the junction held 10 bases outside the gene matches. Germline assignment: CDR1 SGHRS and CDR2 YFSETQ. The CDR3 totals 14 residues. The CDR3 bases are TGCGCCAGCAGCCCTAGCGGGCCGGGGAAAACCCAGTACTTC. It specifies CASSPSGPGKTQYF.

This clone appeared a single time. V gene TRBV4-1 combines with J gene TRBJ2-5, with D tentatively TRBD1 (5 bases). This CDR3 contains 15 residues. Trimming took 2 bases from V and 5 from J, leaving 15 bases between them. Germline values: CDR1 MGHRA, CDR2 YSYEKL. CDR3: CASSQPFGARETQYF. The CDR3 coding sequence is TGCGCCAGCAGCCAACCCTTTGGGGCGCGGGAGACCCAGTACTTC.

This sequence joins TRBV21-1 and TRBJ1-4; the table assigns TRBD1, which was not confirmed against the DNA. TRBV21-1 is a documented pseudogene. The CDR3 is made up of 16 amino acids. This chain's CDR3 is CASSKDWTGVNEKLFF. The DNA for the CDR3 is TGTGCCAGCAGCAAAGATTGGACAGGGGTTAATGAAAAACTGTTTTTT.

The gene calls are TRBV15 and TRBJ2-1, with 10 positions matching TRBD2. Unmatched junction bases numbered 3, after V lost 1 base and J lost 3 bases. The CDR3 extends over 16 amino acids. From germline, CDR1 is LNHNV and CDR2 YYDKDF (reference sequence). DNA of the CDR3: TGTGCCACCAGCAGAGGGGAGCGGGAGGGCTACAATGAGCAGTTCTTC. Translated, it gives CATSRGEREGYNEQFF.

The CDR3 reads CASTSNVFRSYEQYF. CDR3 coding DNA: TGTGCCAGCACCTCTAATGTCTTTCGGTCCTACGAGCAGTACTTC. V gene TRBV2 combines with J gene TRBJ2-7; D is unclear. The CDR3 has 15 amino acids. V dropped 7 bases and J dropped 1 base, with 17 bases sitting between them. CDR1 and CDR2 from the germline V gene are SNHLY and FYNNEI.

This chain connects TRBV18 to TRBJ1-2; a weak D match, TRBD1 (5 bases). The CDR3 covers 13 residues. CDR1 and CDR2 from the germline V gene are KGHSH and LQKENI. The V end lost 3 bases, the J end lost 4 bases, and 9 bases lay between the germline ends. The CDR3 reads CASSPGPRYGYTF. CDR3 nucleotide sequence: TGTGCCAGCTCACCGGGGCCTCGCTATGGCTACACCTTC.

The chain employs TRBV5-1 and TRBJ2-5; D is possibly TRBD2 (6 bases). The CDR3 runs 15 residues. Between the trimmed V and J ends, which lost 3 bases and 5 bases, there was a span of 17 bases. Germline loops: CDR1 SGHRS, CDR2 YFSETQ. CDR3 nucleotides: TGCGCCAGCAGCTGGGCTGGGGGGACCGGGGAGACCCAGTACTTC. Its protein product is CASSWAGGTGETQYF.

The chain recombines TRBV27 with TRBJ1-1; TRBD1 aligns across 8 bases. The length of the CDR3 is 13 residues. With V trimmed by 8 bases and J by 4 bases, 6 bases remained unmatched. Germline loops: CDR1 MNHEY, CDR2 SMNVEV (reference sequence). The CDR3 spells CASGQGAITEAFF. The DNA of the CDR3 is TGTGCCAGCGGGCAGGGGGCGATCACTGAAGCTTTCTTT.